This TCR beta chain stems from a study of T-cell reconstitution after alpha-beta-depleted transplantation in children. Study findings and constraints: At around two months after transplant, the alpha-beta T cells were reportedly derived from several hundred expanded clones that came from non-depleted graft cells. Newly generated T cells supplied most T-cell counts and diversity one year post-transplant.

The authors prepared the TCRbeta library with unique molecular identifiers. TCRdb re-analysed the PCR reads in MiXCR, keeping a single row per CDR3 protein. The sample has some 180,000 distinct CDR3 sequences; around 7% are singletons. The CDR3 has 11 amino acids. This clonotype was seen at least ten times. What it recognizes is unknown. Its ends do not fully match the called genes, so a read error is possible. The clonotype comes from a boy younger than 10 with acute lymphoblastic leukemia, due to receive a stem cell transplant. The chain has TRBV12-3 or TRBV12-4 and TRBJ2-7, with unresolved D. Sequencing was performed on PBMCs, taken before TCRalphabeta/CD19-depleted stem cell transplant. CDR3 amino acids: CASSSGYEQYF. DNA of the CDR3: TGCGCCAGCAGCTCCGGCTACGAGCAGTACTTC.